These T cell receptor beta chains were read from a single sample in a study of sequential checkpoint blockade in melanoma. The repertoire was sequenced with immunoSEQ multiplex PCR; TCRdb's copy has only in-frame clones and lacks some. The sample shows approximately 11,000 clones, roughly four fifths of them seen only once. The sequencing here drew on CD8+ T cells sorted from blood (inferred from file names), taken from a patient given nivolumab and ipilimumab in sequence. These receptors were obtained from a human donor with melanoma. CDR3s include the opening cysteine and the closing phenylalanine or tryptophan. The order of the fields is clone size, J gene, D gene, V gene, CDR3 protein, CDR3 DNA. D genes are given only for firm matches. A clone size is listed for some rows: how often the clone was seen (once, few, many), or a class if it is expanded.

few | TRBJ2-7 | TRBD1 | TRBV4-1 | CASSQVGTGPYEQYF | TGCGCCAGCAGCCAAGTGGGGACAGGCCCCTACGAGCAGTACTTC
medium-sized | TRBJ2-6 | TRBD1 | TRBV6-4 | CASSEETGGSGANVLTF | TGTGCCAGCAGTGAGGAGACAGGGGGCTCTGGGGCCAACGTCCTGACTTTC
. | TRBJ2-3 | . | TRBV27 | CASSLYSSAFSTDTQYF | TGTGCCAGCAGTTTATACTCTAGCGCCTTTAGCACAGATACGCAGTATTTT
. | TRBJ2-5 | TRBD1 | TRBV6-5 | CASSVGTGGGETQYF | TGTGCCAGCAGTGTGGGAACAGGGGGCGGTGAGACCCAGTACTTC
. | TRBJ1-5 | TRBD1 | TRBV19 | CASSTGTGSNQPQHF | TGTGCCAGTAGTACCGGGACAGGGAGCAATCAGCCCCAGCATTTT
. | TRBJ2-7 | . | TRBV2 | CASSSTDFYEQYF | TGTGCCAGCAGTTCGACGGACTTCTACGAGCAGTACTTC
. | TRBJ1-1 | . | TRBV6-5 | CASIYLSGGNTEAFF | TGTGCCAGCATCTACTTGAGCGGCGGAAACACTGAAGCTTTCTTT
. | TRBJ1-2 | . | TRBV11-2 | CASSSETGVF | TGTGCCAGCAGCTCAGAGACCGGAGTCTTC
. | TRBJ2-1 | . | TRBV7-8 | CASSLGPTFNEQFF | TGTGCCAGCAGCTTGGGCCCAACCTTCAATGAGCAGTTCTTC
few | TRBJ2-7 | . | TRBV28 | CASSFTGWHEQYF | TGTGCCAGCAGTTTCACAGGGTGGCACGAGCAGTACTTC
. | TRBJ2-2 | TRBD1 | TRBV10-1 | CASSGQGYTGELFF | TGCGCCAGCAGTGGACAGGGCTACACCGGGGAGCTGTTTTTT
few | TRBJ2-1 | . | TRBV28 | CASSPLRGGTSYNEQFF | TGTGCCAGCAGTCCCTTGAGGGGCGGGACTTCTTACAATGAGCAGTTCTTC
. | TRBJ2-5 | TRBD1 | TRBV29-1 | CSAYRGQGEQYF | TGCAGCGCCTACAGGGGGCAAGGGGAGCAGTACTTC
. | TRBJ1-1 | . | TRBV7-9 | CASSPKGQHTEAFF | TGTGCCAGCAGCCCCAAAGGACAGCACACTGAAGCTTTCTTT
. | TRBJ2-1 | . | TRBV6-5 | CASSLLGGEQFF | TGTGCCAGCAGTCTCTTAGGAGGTGAGCAGTTCTTC
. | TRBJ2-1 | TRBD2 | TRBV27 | CASSFIASGRPTNEQFF | TGTGCCAGCAGTTTCATAGCTAGCGGGAGGCCCACCAATGAGCAGTTCTTC
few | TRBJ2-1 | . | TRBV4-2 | CASSLGQSSYNEQFF | TGTGCCAGCAGCTTAGGACAGAGCTCCTACAATGAGCAGTTCTTC
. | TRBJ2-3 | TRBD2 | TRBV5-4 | CASSSTGTSVPDTQYF | TGTGCCAGCAGCTCTACCGGGACTAGTGTACCAGATACGCAGTATTTT
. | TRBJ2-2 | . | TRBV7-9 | CASRHTSSAGELFF | TGTGCCAGCAGACACACTAGCTCGGCCGGGGAGCTGTTTTTT
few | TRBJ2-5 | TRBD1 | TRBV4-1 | CASSSRTGFSETQYF | TGCGCCAGCAGCTCGCGGACAGGGTTCTCAGAGACCCAGTACTTC
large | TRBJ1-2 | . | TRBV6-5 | CASTTSGEGLYGYTF | TGTGCCAGCACCACATCCGGGGAAGGACTATATGGCTACACCTTC
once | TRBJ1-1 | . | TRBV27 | CASSHGTGGSEAFF | TGTGCCAGCAGTCATGGGACGGGGGGTTCTGAAGCTTTCTTT
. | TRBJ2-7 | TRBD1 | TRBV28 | CASSSTRWTGFGEQYF | TGTGCCAGCAGTTCTACTCGTTGGACAGGTTTTGGGGAGCAGTACTTC
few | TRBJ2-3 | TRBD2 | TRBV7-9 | CASSPSGINTDTQYF | TGTGCCAGCAGTCCTAGCGGGATCAACACAGATACGCAGTATTTT
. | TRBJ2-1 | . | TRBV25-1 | CASSRRHTNNEQFF | TGTGCCAGCAGTCGTCGACACACGAACAATGAGCAGTTCTTC
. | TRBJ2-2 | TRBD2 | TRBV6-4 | CASSPLAGDVTGELFF | TGTGCCAGCAGCCCCTTAGCGGGGGATGTTACCGGGGAGCTGTTTTTT
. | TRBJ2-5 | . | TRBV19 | CASSRSGLGETQYF | TGTGCCAGTAGTAGATCGGGGTTGGGAGAGACCCAGTACTTC
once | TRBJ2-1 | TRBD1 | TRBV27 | CASSPILDRGLYNEQFF | TGTGCCAGCAGTCCAATCTTAGACAGGGGCCTTTACAATGAGCAGTTCTTC
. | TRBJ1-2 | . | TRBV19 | CASSRGSNVGYTF | TGTGCCAGTAGCCGGGGAAGTAACGTCGGCTACACCTTC
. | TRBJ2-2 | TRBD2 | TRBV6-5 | CASRATSGVTGELFF | TGTGCCAGCAGGGCTACTAGCGGGGTCACCGGGGAGCTGTTTTTT
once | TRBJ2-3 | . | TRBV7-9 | CASSSRGVSTDTQYF | TGTGCCAGCAGCTCCAGGGGGGTCTCCACAGATACGCAGTATTTT
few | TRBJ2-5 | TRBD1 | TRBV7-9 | CASSITTGGAETQYF | TGTGCCAGCAGCATAACGACAGGGGGCGCGGAGACCCAGTACTTC
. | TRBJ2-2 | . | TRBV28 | CASSLMGHSKTGELFF | TGTGCCAGCAGTTTAATGGGACACTCCAAAACCGGGGAGCTGTTTTTT
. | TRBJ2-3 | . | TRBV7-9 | CASSPPGVSTDTQYF | TGTGCCAGCAGCCCCCCAGGGGTTTCCACAGATACGCAGTATTTT
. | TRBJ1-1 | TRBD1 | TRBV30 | CAWSVTGGAEAFF | TGTGCCTGGAGTGTCACAGGGGGCGCTGAAGCTTTCTTT
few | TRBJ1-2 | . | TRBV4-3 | CASSPRTTGTVYGYTF | TGCGCCAGCAGCCCAAGAACCACCGGGACTGTCTATGGCTACACCTTC
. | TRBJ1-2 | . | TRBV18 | CASSPDTGSYGYTF | TGTGCCAGCTCACCTGACACGGGGAGCTATGGCTACACCTTC
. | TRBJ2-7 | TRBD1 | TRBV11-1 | CASSFRGQAYEQYF | TGTGCCAGCAGCTTCCGGGGACAGGCCTACGAGCAGTACTTC
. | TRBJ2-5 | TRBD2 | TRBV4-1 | CASSQDPLAGAVGETQYF | TGCGCCAGCAGCCAAGATCCCCTAGCGGGAGCGGTAGGAGAGACCCAGTACTTC
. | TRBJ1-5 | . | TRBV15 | CATHQGLSNQPQHF | TGTGCCACCCATCAGGGGTTAAGCAATCAGCCCCAGCATTTT
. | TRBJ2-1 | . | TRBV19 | CASSSGEYNEQFF | TGTGCCAGTTCGTCAGGGGAGTACAATGAGCAGTTCTTC
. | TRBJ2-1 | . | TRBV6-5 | CASSYLQGNEQFF | TGTGCCAGCAGTTACCTCCAGGGGAATGAGCAGTTCTTC
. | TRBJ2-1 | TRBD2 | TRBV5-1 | CASSPRTSGSYNEQFF | TGCGCCAGCAGCCCCCGGACTAGTGGCAGCTACAATGAGCAGTTCTTC
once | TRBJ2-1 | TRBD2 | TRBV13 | CASSTTSGRINEQFF | TGTGCCAGCAGCACCACTAGCGGGAGGATAAATGAGCAGTTCTTC
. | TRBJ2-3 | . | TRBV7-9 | CASSSRSISTDTQYF | TGTGCCAGCAGCTCCCGGTCGATAAGCACAGATACGCAGTATTTT
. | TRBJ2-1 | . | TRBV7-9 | CASSHDYTAHNEQFF | TGTGCCAGCAGCCATGACTACACTGCACACAATGAGCAGTTCTTC
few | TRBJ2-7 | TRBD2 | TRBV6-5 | CASTWAGTSGYEQYF | TGTGCCAGCACTTGGGCCGGGACTAGCGGCTACGAGCAGTACTTC
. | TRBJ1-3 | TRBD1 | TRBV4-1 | CASSQDNEWRQGTGNTIYF | TGCGCCAGCAGCCAAGACAACGAGTGGCGACAGGGGACTGGAAACACCATATATTTT
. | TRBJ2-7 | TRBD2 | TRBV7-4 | CASSLGGGVGSSEQYF | TGTGCCAGCAGCTTGGGGGGGGGAGTTGGTAGTTCCGAGCAGTACTTC
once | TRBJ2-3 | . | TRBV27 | CASSLSRGGGDTQYF | TGTGCCAGCAGTTTATCCAGGGGCGGGGGAGATACGCAGTATTTT
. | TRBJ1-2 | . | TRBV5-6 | CASSSFNYGYTF | TGTGCCAGCAGCAGCTTTAACTATGGCTACACCTTC
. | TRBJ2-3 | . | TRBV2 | CASSGDWGSTDTQYF | TGTGCCAGCAGTGGGGACTGGGGTAGCACAGATACGCAGTATTTT
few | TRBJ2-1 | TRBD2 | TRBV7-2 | CASSRLLAGGSYNEQFF | TGTGCCAGCAGCCGACTTCTAGCGGGAGGCTCCTACAATGAGCAGTTCTTC
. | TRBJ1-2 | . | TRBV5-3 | CARSWGLGCYGYTF | TGTGCCAGAAGCTGGGGACTCGGCTGCTATGGCTACACCTTC
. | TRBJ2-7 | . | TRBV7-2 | CASSPDSLYEQYF | TGTGCCAGCAGCCCCGACTCTCTCTACGAGCAGTACTTC
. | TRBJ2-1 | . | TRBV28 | CASSLPTGGGYNEQFF | TGTGCCAGCAGTTTACCTACAGGAGGAGGGTACAATGAGCAGTTCTTC
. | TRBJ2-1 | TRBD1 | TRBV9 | CASSPSGTGYYNEQFF | TGTGCCAGCAGCCCTTCCGGGACAGGGTACTACAATGAGCAGTTCTTC
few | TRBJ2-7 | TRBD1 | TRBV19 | CASSWDRGEGDEQYF | TGTGCCAGTAGCTGGGACAGGGGTGAAGGCGACGAGCAGTACTTC